Listed here are 13 T cell receptor beta chains from one sample, sequenced in a study of T cells in Graves' hyperthyroidism and ophthalmopathy. Template material for amplifying TCR beta CDR3 regions consisted of RNA transcripts. A set of HTBI primers served as the primers for a first-round RT-PCR of the TCR CDR3. TCRdb ran MiXCR on the multiplex PCR reads and lists one entry per CDR3 protein. The repertoire holds some 600,000 distinct CDR3 sequences, with approximately 15% as singletons. The specimen sequenced was blood. The receptor set was obtained from a woman between 25 and 40 years old with Graves' hyperthyroidism that later progressed to Graves' ophthalmopathy.

This clonotype was detected many times. The chain links TRBV5-1 to TRBJ2-5, with D uncertain. Trimming took off 1 base at V and 3 bases at J, with 13 bases between the two ends. Germline V lookup: CDR1 SGHRS, CDR2 YFSETQ. The CDR3 has 15 residues. In nucleotides, the CDR3 is TGCGCCAGCAGCTTGAATTTTAGGAATGAAGAGACCCAGTACTTC. Its translation: CASSLNFRNEETQYF.

This clonotype was seen a few times. The chain links TRBV9 to TRBJ1-1; 8 positions agree with TRBD1. The CDR3 loop spans 15 amino acids. Per germline, CDR1 SGDLS and CDR2 YYNGEE. V lost 4 bases and J lost 0; bases outside the gene matches: 5. DNA of the CDR3: TGTGCCAGCAGCTCTCAGACAGGGGTGAACACTGAAGCTTTCTTT. It codes for CASSSQTGVNTEAFF. Full variable domain (remainder filled in from reference TRBV9 and TRBJ1-1): DSGVTQTPKHLITATGQRVTLRCSPRSGDLSVYWYQQSLDQGLQFLIQYYNGEERAKGNILERFSAQQFPDLHSELNLSSLELGDSALYFCASSSQTGVNTEAFFGQGTRLTVV.

This clonotype has at least ten counts. The chain carries TRBV12-3 or TRBV12-4 and TRBJ2-6, with 9 positions matching TRBD1. The V gene end was trimmed by 7 bases and the J gene end by 12 bases; junction bases not matched to a gene: 10. The CDR3 runs to 14 residues. Here the CDR3 reads CASNMRDRDPVLTF. The CDR3 nucleotides are TGTGCCAGCAACATGAGGGACAGGGACCCCGTCCTGACTTTC.

In its sample, this clonotype was seen many times. V is TRBV20-1 and J is TRBJ2-5, with 9 bases lining up with TRBD2. The germline V gene encodes CDR1 DFQATT and CDR2 SNEGSKA (reference sequence). V trimming: 6 bases; J trimming: 4 bases; junction bases outside the gene matches: 6. The CDR3 has 13 residues. The CDR3 loop is CSAIGLARETQYF. CDR3 in DNA: TGCAGTGCAATAGGACTAGCGAGAGAGACCCAGTACTTC.

This clonotype has a count of ten or more. The chain combines TRBV7-2 with TRBJ1-2, with TRBD1 as a possible D gene (6 bases). Germline assignment: CDR1 SGHTA and CDR2 FQGNSA. Trimming left V 2 bases short and J 7 bases short, with 14 bases between. The CDR3 runs to 14 residues. The CDR3 DNA follows: TGTGCCAGCAGCTTACCAGGACAGTCGGGTGGCTACACCTTC. Its translation is CASSLPGQSGGYTF.

This rearrangement joins TRBV7-3 to TRBJ2-1; no definite D call. Per the germline V gene, CDR1 is SGHTA and CDR2 is FQGTGA. The CDR3 runs 15 residues. The V gene lost 8 bases and the J gene lost 3 bases, with 17 bases spanning the gap. CDR3 in amino acids: CASSDESNFYNEQFF. Written as DNA, the CDR3 is TGTGCCAGCTCCGACGAGTCAAATTTCTACAATGAGCAGTTCTTC.

The chain combines TRBV6-1 with TRBJ2-1; 12 bases map to TRBD2. With V trimmed by 6 bases and J by 0 bases, 6 bases remained unmatched. This CDR3 has 17 amino acids. Germline values: CDR1 MNHNS, CDR2 SASEGT. The CDR3 is CASRTSGRGSSYNEQFF. In nucleotides, the CDR3 is TGTGCCAGCAGGACTAGCGGGAGAGGGAGCTCCTACAATGAGCAGTTCTTC.

This clonotype was observed many times. The CDR3 DNA sequence: TGTGCCAGCAGGGTTGGGGGTTCTCAGCCCCAGCATTTT. It specifies CASRVGGSQPQHF. The chain uses TRBV2 and TRBJ1-5; perhaps TRBD1 as D (5 bases). The V end was cut by 6 bases, the J end by 6 bases, with 12 bases between. The CDR3 is made up of 13 amino acids. Germline CDR1 and CDR2: SNHLY and FYNNEI. The whole variable domain, filled in from reference TRBV2 and TRBJ1-5, reads EPEVTQTPSHQVTQMGQEVILRCVPISNHLYFYWYRQILGQKVEFLVSFYNNEISEKSEIFDDQFSVERPDGSNFTLKIRSTKLEDSAMYFCASRVGGSQPQHFGDGTRLSIL.

To note about this clonotype: A much larger clone differs from this one at a single base, so this may be a read error. The chain joins TRBV2 to TRBJ1-2, with D perhaps TRBD1 (6 bases). Per the germline V gene, CDR1 is SNHLY and CDR2 is FYNNEI. The CDR3 has 13 amino acids. V was trimmed by 8 bases and J by 8 bases, leaving 18 bases between them. The CDR3 sequence: CASGVQGVYGYTF. The CDR3 DNA reads as TGTGCCAGCGGTGTACAGGGAGTTTACGGCTACACCTTC.

This clonotype showed up many times. The chain carries TRBV7-9 and TRBJ2-3; the D gene is possibly TRBD2 (5 bases). V lost 4 bases and J lost 1, with 18 bases in between. Germline loops: CDR1 SEHNR, CDR2 FQNEAQ (reference sequence). This CDR3 spans 17 amino acids. CDR3 DNA sequence: TGTGCCAGCAGCTCCTCCTCCTCGGGGTATCGCACAGATACGCAGTATTTT. Protein sequence: CASSSSSSGYRTDTQYF.

This clonotype was counted ten times or more. The chain couples TRBV27 to TRBJ2-3, with TRBD2 identical over 7 bases. Losses at the gene ends were 5 bases for V and 3 bases for J; bases not matched to a gene: 2. The CDR3 length is 13 residues. Germline loops: CDR1 MNHEY, CDR2 SMNVEV (reference sequence). The CDR3: CASSTSDTDTQYF. CDR3 sequence (DNA): TGTGCCAGCAGTACTAGCGATACAGATACGCAGTATTTT.

There are many counts of this clonotype. V is TRBV11-3 and J is TRBJ2-1; D may be TRBD1 (6 bases). The CDR3 runs to 13 residues. V was pared by 5 bases and J by 12 bases, with 17 bases between. Germline CDR1 SGHNT, CDR2 YENEEA. The CDR3 DNA sequence: TGTGCCAGCAGCAACCAGGGGCGGGTTGCGCAGTTCTTC. This gives the protein CASSNQGRVAQFF.

About this clonotype itself: The final CDR3 position lacks the conserved phenylalanine or tryptophan, pointing to a likely read error. This rearrangement joins TRBV18 to TRBJ2-1; the D gene is possibly TRBD2 (7 bases). V gave up 0 bases and J gave up 3 bases, with 12 bases separating them. The CDR3 runs to 16 residues. Germline CDR1 KGHSH, CDR2 LQKENI. The CDR3 region has the DNA TGTGCCAGCTCACCACCGGGGGGGCGCTGCTACAATGAGCAGTTCATC. Translated, it gives CASSPPGGRCYNEQFI.